What follows describes a single T cell receptor (beta chain). What it binds is not known. Treatment denoted: some 19 received Ad26.COV2.S at low or high dose, single or two shots; 5 received placebo; per-sample allocation not given. All samples were drawn on day 63, counting from the first vaccine or placebo injection. The CDR3 extends over 15 amino acids. Trimming took 2 bases from V and 4 from J, leaving 13 bases between them. Germline V gives CDR1 SGDLS, CDR2 YYNGEE. The data belong to a study of Ad26.COV2.S vaccination and SARS-CoV-2 variants. General observations from the study: Across vaccine and placebo recipients, the breadth of non-spike TCRs was similar.

Assay: immunoSEQ multiplex PCR; the TCRdb copy retains only in-frame clones and omits some. The repertoire holds fewer than 600,000 clones, 89% seen once, with about 1.5% in the top ten. This TCR came from a person between 18 and 59 years old who received the Ad26.COV2.S COVID-19 vaccine or a placebo. This specimen consisted of peripheral blood, obtained in a trial of Ad26.COV2.S vaccine versus placebo. The chain recombines TRBV9 with TRBJ2-1; D is undetermined. CDR3 protein: CASSVSMGSYNEQFF. DNA for the CDR3: TGTGCCAGCAGCGTTAGTATGGGCTCTTACAATGAGCAGTTCTTC.